Following are 21 T cell receptor beta chains from one sample sequenced in a study of response to subunit inactivated influenza vaccine. TCRdb re-called the RT-PCR reads through MiXCR, storing one row per CDR3 protein. Of under 200,000 distinct CDR3 sequences in the sample, more than 10% are singletons; the top ten hold about 31%. This same sample was also taken into another study, of T cells expressing NK-cell markers. Turning to that study: UMIs accompanied the 5'RACE template switching by which TCR beta cDNA was made.

The source material was CD8+ T cells sorted from PBMCs, sampled 12 days after vaccination. These receptors were obtained from a man aged 45-60 years who received an inactivated influenza vaccine.

This clonotype was observed a few times. This chain connects TRBV6-1 to TRBJ2-3; D might be TRBD2 (6 bases). Germline CDR1 MNHNS, CDR2 SASEGT. This CDR3 has 16 amino acids. V gave up 6 bases and J gave up 6 bases, with 22 bases separating them. The CDR3 loop is CASSLNPGLRGDTQYF. CDR3 nucleotide sequence: TGTGCCAGCAGCCTCAACCCGGGACTTCGAGGGGATACGCAGTATTTT.

The sample holds a few counts of this clonotype. The rearrangement joins TRBV7-2 to TRBJ2-5, with D possibly matching TRBD1 (6 bases). V shed 3 bases and J shed 4 bases, with 9 bases lying between them. The CDR3 sequence is 13 residues long. Per germline, CDR1 SGHTA and CDR2 FQGNSA. The CDR3 coding sequence is TGTGCCAGCAGCTTCTCAGGGGTAGAGACCCAGTACTTC. This translates into CASSFSGVETQYF.

This clonotype was counted at least ten times. This chain uses TRBV12-3 or TRBV12-4 with TRBJ1-4; TRBD1 matches at 10 bases. V shed 6 bases and J 6 bases; nucleotides not matched to a gene: 4. CDR3 length: 14 amino acids. CDR3 protein: CASSWTGGYEKLFF. CDR3 sequence (DNA): TGTGCCAGCAGCTGGACAGGGGGATATGAAAAACTGTTTTTT.

This clonotype was picked up a small number of times. The genes are TRBV6-4 and TRBJ2-3, with 10 nucleotides matching TRBD1. Germline V CDR1 and CDR2: MRHNA, SNTAGT. With 3 bases clipped from V and 3 bases from J, the junction kept 3 bases outside the gene matches. This CDR3 has 15 amino acids. The CDR3 loop reads CASSEGTGATDTQYF. CDR3 DNA sequence: TGTGCCAGCAGTGAAGGGACAGGGGCAACAGATACGCAGTATTTT.

This clonotype was observed at least ten times. The chain joins TRBV12-3 or TRBV12-4 to TRBJ2-6; D gene ambiguous. The V and J ends lost 3 bases and 1 base respectively, with 7 bases between them. The CDR3 sequence is 15 residues long. CDR3 nucleotides: TGTGCCAGCAGTTTCTGGAGATCTGGGGCCAACGTCCTGACTTTC. This translates into CASSFWRSGANVLTF.

This clonotype was observed at least ten times. The chain is built from TRBV7-2 and TRBJ2-3; the D is unclear. Germline V gene data show CDR1 as SGHTA and CDR2 as FQGNSA. V was cut by 4 bases and J by 1 base, with 9 bases left in between. The CDR3 covers 14 residues. CDR3 amino acids: CASSSELGTDTQYF. CDR3 DNA sequence: TGTGCCAGCAGCTCTGAGTTGGGCACAGATACGCAGTATTTT.

The V gene is TRBV9, the J gene TRBJ2-6; D is uncertain. The CDR3 covers 15 residues. The germline gives CDR1 SGDLS, CDR2 YYNGEE. The ends were cut back, 3 bases at V and 0 bases at J, with 7 bases in the middle. DNA of the CDR3: TGTGCCAGCAGCGCCTACAGCTCTGGGGCCAACGTCCTGACTTTC. Protein sequence: CASSAYSSGANVLTF.

The gene calls are TRBV7-9 and TRBJ1-1; D is perhaps TRBD1 (5 bases). This CDR3 has 14 residues. V was cut by 2 bases and J by 3 bases, with 10 bases left in between. Germline lookup yields CDR1 SEHNR and CDR2 FQNEAQ (reference sequence). The DNA for the CDR3 is TGTGCCAGCAGCTTATTAAGGGGTTACACTGAAGCTTTCTTT. It yields the protein CASSLLRGYTEAFF.

This clonotype has more than one count but fewer than ten. The rearrangement joins TRBV13 to TRBJ2-1; D is unclear. The CDR3 contains 12 residues. Germline V gene lookup returns CDR1 PRHDT and CDR2 FYEKMQ (reference sequence). V lost 4 bases and J lost 10, with 11 bases in between. The CDR3 loop is CASSSVPWEQFF. The DNA for the CDR3 is TGTGCCAGCAGCTCAGTTCCTTGGGAGCAGTTCTTC.

The chain combines TRBV19 with TRBJ2-1; 9 bases line up with TRBD2. The CDR3 contains 16 residues. Germline CDR1 reads LNHDA; CDR2 reads SQIVND (reference sequence). V trimming: 2 bases; J trimming: 4 bases; junction bases outside the gene matches: 6. This chain's CDR3 is CASSILSGGPYNEQFF. CDR3 bases: TGTGCCAGTAGTATACTGAGCGGGGGGCCGTACAATGAGCAGTTCTTC.

This sequence joins TRBV12-3 or TRBV12-4 and TRBJ2-3; 7 bases match TRBD1. Trimming took 2 bases from V and 0 from J; bases not matched to a gene: 5. The CDR3 runs to 16 residues. CDR3 DNA sequence: TGTGCCAGCAGTTTAACTCCGGGACAGAGCACAGATACGCAGTATTTT. Amino acids: CASSLTPGQSTDTQYF.

The chain has TRBV27 and TRBJ2-1; 8 bases map to TRBD1. V lost 3 bases, J lost 7 bases, and 5 bases stayed unmatched. The CDR3 runs 14 residues. From germline, CDR1 is MNHEY and CDR2 SMNVEV (reference sequence). The CDR3 is CASSFGQGANEQFF. The DNA of the CDR3 is TGTGCCAGCAGTTTTGGTCAGGGGGCAAATGAGCAGTTCTTC.

This clonotype was observed a few times. The chain links TRBV28 to TRBJ2-7, with D possibly being TRBD2 (6 bases). The CDR3 is made up of 13 amino acids. Trimming took 4 bases from V and 2 from J, leaving 9 bases between them. Looked up from germline, CDR1 is MDHEN and CDR2 is SYDVKM. Here the CDR3 DNA reads TGTGCCAGCAGTTCCCCTAGCGCCTACGAGCAGTACTTC. Encoded protein: CASSSPSAYEQYF.

V and J are TRBV28 and TRBJ2-7, with D maybe TRBD1 (6 bases). The CDR3 length is 16 residues. Germline CDR1 MDHEN, CDR2 SYDVKM. The V and J ends lost 1 base and 2 bases respectively, with 15 bases between them. This chain's CDR3 is CASSLSYRVATYEQYF. CDR3 bases: TGTGCCAGCAGTTTATCTTACAGGGTGGCTACCTACGAGCAGTACTTC.

V gene TRBV5-1 combines with J gene TRBJ1-1, with D uncertain. The CDR3 is 12 residues long. Between the trimmed V and J ends, which lost 4 bases and 5 bases, there was a span of 9 bases. In germline, CDR1 is SGHRS, CDR2 YFSETQ. The CDR3 nucleotides are TGCGCCAGCAGCCCTGGGTGGACTGAAGCTTTCTTT. Its translation: CASSPGWTEAFF.

The chain employs TRBV6-4 and TRBJ2-1, with TRBD1 matching 11 bases. Germline loops: CDR1 MRHNA, CDR2 SNTAGT. CDR3 length: 15 residues. V lost 5 bases, J lost 5 bases, and 5 bases stayed unmatched. The CDR3 loop is CASSTGTGGDNEQFF. The CDR3 region has the DNA TGTGCCAGCAGTACCGGGACAGGGGGTGACAATGAGCAGTTCTTC.

This chain joins TRBV27 and TRBJ2-7; tentatively, D is TRBD2 (6 bases). Trimming cost V 6 bases and J 8 bases, with 32 bases left between them. Germline loops: CDR1 MNHEY, CDR2 SMNVEV (reference sequence). This CDR3 has 18 amino acids. CDR3 residues: CASSIRSLRESGPTKQYF. As DNA, the CDR3 is TGTGCCAGCAGCATACGGTCTTTACGGGAGTCAGGACCGACGAAGCAGTACTTC.

V gene TRBV12-3 or TRBV12-4 combines with J gene TRBJ2-6, with a possible D match to TRBD2 (6 bases). The CDR3 runs 16 residues. Trimming stripped 6 bases from V and 0 bases from J, with 12 bases between. The CDR3 region is CASRGLGSSGANVLTF. CDR3 nucleotides: TGTGCCAGCAGGGGACTGGGGAGCTCTGGGGCCAACGTCCTGACTTTC.

In DNA, the CDR3 is TGCAGTGCTAGAGCACTCCGGGACAGAAGTACGAAGCAGTACTTC. This codes for CSARALRDRSTKQYF. This rearrangement joins TRBV20-1 to TRBJ2-7, with 7 bases lining up with TRBD1. The CDR3 length is 15 residues. Trimming at V came to 1 base and at J to 8 bases, leaving 14 bases not matched to a gene. CDR1 and CDR2 from the germline V gene are DFQATT and SNEGSKA (reference sequence).

This clonotype has just a few counts. V is TRBV4-1 and J is TRBJ1-5, with D unresolved. V lost 3 bases and J 7 bases, leaving 10 bases between the germline ends. The CDR3 length is 13 residues. Per germline, CDR1 MGHRA and CDR2 YSYEKL. The CDR3 bases are TGCGCCAGCAGCCATAGGGATTTCCAGCCCCAGCATTTT. This gives the protein CASSHRDFQPQHF.

The V gene is TRBV6-1, the J gene TRBJ2-1; D may be TRBD2 (6 bases). The germline V and J ends were trimmed by 6 bases and 4 bases, with 13 bases remaining between them. The germline V gene encodes CDR1 MNHNS and CDR2 SASEGT. The CDR3 length is 14 residues. The CDR3 region has the DNA TGTGCCAGCAGGGGGGTCGGGGGATACAATGAGCAGTTCTTC. Protein sequence: CASRGVGGYNEQFF.